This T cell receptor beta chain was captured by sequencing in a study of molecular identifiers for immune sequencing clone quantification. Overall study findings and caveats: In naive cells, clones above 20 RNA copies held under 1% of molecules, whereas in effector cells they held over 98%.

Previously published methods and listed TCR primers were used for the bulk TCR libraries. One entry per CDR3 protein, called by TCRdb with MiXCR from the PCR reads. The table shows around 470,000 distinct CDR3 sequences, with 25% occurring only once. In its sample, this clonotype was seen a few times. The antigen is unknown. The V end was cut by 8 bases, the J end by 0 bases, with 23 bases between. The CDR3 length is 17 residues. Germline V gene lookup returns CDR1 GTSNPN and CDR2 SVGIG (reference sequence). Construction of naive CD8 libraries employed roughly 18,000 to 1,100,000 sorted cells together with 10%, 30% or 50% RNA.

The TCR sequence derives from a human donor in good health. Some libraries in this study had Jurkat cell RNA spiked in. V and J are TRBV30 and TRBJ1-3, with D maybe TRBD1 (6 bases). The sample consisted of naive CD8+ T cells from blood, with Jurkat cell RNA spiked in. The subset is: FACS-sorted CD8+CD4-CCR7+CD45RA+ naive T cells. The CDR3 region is CAAHGQITYVSGNTIYF. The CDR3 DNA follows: TGTGCCGCCCACGGACAGATAACTTATGTCTCTGGAAACACCATATATTTT.